This TCR beta chain was sequenced in a study of blood T cell repertoires in COVID-19. On the study more broadly: Some COVID-19 samples were acute and others convalescent; all came from the United States, Italy and Spain. T cells, B-cell-depleted T cells, or PBMCs provided the cDNA or gDNA that served as material.

In the original analysis: Nucleated cell counts were estimated from reference gene primer amplification. Here immunoSEQ multiplex PCR was the method, and the copy in TCRdb shows in-frame clones only, minus some. For V, J and clone size, that table is used; D and trimming come from the DNA. The sample consists of about 150,000 clones, 88% of them appearing once. This clone was detected a few times. The sequencing sample was made of peripheral blood. The TCR originated in a woman aged 70-85 years with acute or convalescent COVID-19.

CDR3 coding DNA: TGTGCCAGCAGCCAAGTCGCGGGGGGGCAGGGTGAGACCCAGTACTTC. This gives the protein CASSQVAGGQGETQYF. This chain uses TRBV4-2 with TRBJ2-5; TRBD2 matches at 9 bases. Unmatched junction bases numbered 8, after V lost 1 base and J lost 5 bases. Germline V CDR1 and CDR2: LGHNA, YNFKEQ. The CDR3 covers 16 residues.